These T cell receptor beta chains were read from a single sample in a study of blood T cells in healthy people across ages. TCRdb reanalysed the 5' RACE reads using MiXCR and keeps one entry per CDR3 protein. The sample carries 630,000 or so distinct CDR3 sequences, about a third recorded once. The source material was blood. Receptors were obtained from a woman of 80 years or more in good health. The conserved cysteine and the conserved F or W are not part of the CDR3 here.

>TRBV5-1|TRBJ1-6
ASSQGVSSYNSPLH
>TRBV19|TRBJ2-5
ASRTTGQETQY
>TRBV20-1|TRBJ1-1
SAFKGNTEAF
>TRBV5-1|TRBJ2-1
ASSKTGTSGDNEQF
>TRBV20-1|TRBJ1-2
SARDRNREGGYT
>TRBV20-1|TRBJ2-7
SARDGEGFYNEQY
>TRBV18|TRBJ1-2
ASSPQKFGQGFYGYT
>TRBV5-1|TRBJ2-1
ASSASAGGLGNEQF
>TRBV6-6|TRBJ1-5
ASSQKPTNRPQH
>TRBV20-1|TRBJ1-6
SASFGGRTGSPLH
>TRBV5-1|TRBJ1-1
ASSTQGGTNTEAF
>TRBV7-9|.
ASRLKDGGIYDEQY
>TRBV20-1|TRBJ2-1
SARDRVIYNEQF
>TRBV5-1|TRBJ1-4
ASSLASQASGKLF
>TRBV5-6|TRBJ2-5
ASRTIQQETQY
>TRBV7-2|TRBJ1-5
ASSIGLDQPQH
>TRBV7-3|TRBJ2-6
ASSLTGSSSGANVLT
>TRBV7-9|TRBJ2-1
ASSFAGTGGGGQF
>TRBV5-1|TRBJ1-4
ASRGVLNEKLF
>TRBV27|TRBJ2-7
ASSPQGQGQY
>TRBV5-6|TRBJ1-1
ASSFWIMNTEAF
>TRBV11-1|TRBJ2-2
ASRPLGGGIGELF
>TRBV29-1|TRBJ2-3
SVARVDTQY
>TRBV7-2|TRBJ2-3
ASRPQGADTQY
>TRBV28|TRBJ2-1
ATSGGPSNEQF
>TRBV7-2|TRBJ2-7
ASSLGPAGDEQY
>TRBV6-6|TRBJ1-5
ASSDTRGDHQPQH
>TRBV29-1|TRBJ2-3
STPGQGALMDTQY
>TRBV20-1|TRBJ2-7
SASRTPSYEQY
>TRBV10-3|TRBJ2-3
AIRLQGHTDTQY
>TRBV5-1|TRBJ2-5
ASSLAVHYERY
>TRBV6-1|TRBJ2-5
ASSEGQGTGETQY
>TRBV6-2/TRBV6-3|TRBJ1-1
ASRLRDRQNTEAF
>TRBV5-1|TRBJ2-3
ASSLQQGGTDTQY
>TRBV2|TRBJ2-3
ASRPRTGVGTDTQY
>TRBV6-5|TRBJ1-5
ASSLKQVNQPQH
>TRBV12-3/TRBV12-4|TRBJ2-1
ASSLRGFGAPTSYNEQF
>TRBV11-3|TRBJ2-2
ASSLSQGKAGERF
>TRBV5-1|TRBJ2-3
ASGLGQGPDTQY
>TRBV12-3/TRBV12-4|TRBJ2-5
ASSLISGFQETQY
>TRBV6-5|TRBJ2-5
ASSFSGGVQETQY
>TRBV3-1|TRBJ1-1
ASSQANTEAF
>TRBV3-1|TRBJ1-6
ASNLRTDNSPLH
>TRBV6-6|TRBJ1-5
ASSPPDSRQPQH
>TRBV5-1|TRBJ1-2
ASSSTTGNYGYT
>TRBV12-3/TRBV12-4|TRBJ2-3
ASSPGLAERTDTQY
>TRBV28|TRBJ1-2
ASSLSDWRYGYT
>TRBV7-2|TRBJ1-5
ASSLDGLRSQPQH
>TRBV20-1|TRBJ2-1
SAREWLVNNEQF
>TRBV6-5|TRBJ2-5
ASSYSQQGHQETQY
>TRBV27|TRBJ2-1
ASSSLGTSGGYNEQF
>TRBV7-9|TRBJ2-2
ASSPQGTSGANTGELF
>TRBV20-1|TRBJ2-7
SARDFKRGGPDEQY
>TRBV7-3|TRBJ2-5
ASSFSGTSGETQY